These 25 T cell receptor beta chains were sequenced from one sample in a study of T cells in Graves' hyperthyroidism and ophthalmopathy. TCR beta CDR3 region amplification was performed from RNA transcripts. Carried out on the TCR CDR3, a first-round RT-PCR used the HTBI primer set. TCRdb redid the calling of the multiplex PCR reads with MiXCR, one entry per CDR3 protein. The sample carries around 350,000 distinct CDR3 sequences, roughly a sixth recorded once. The sequenced sample consisted of blood. The receptors stem from a woman younger than 45 with Graves' hyperthyroidism that later progressed to Graves' ophthalmopathy.

This clonotype occurred many times. The V call is TRBV7-2, the J call TRBJ1-1, with D maybe TRBD1 (6 bases). V was clipped by 4 bases and J by 3 bases, with 15 bases between them. The CDR3 is made up of 15 amino acids. Germline V CDR1 and CDR2: SGHTA, FQGNSA. The CDR3 reads CASSSLVGADTEAFF. The CDR3 DNA is TGTGCCAGCAGCTCCCTAGTGGGGGCCGACACTGAAGCTTTCTTT.

This clonotype was found many times. The gene calls are TRBV5-4 and TRBJ1-1; D perhaps matches TRBD1 (5 bases). The germline gives CDR1 SGHNT, CDR2 YYREEE (reference sequence). Trimming removed 4 bases at V and 1 base at J, with 14 bases between. The length of the CDR3 is 15 residues. The CDR3 nucleotides read TGTGCCAGCAGCCCCGTCGGGGCAGGGAACACTGAAGCTTTCTTT. Protein product: CASSPVGAGNTEAFF.

About this clonotype: A read error is possible here, since a much larger clone lies one base away. The chain couples TRBV25-1 to TRBJ2-1; D ambiguous. Germline CDR1 MGHDK, CDR2 SYGVNS. V was shortened by 4 bases and J by 6 bases, with 1 base between the two germline ends. CDR3 length equals 10 residues. The CDR3 here is CASSVNEQFF. The CDR3 bases are TGTGCCAGCAGTGTCAATGAGCAGTTCTTC.

This clonotype has more than one count but fewer than ten. The V call is TRBV29-1, the J call TRBJ1-4, with 9 positions matching TRBD1. J was trimmed by 7 bases and V by 7 bases; bases with no gene match: 7. This CDR3 region has 13 residues. Per germline, CDR1 SQVTM and CDR2 ANQGSEA. The CDR3 coding sequence is TGCAGCGCGAGGACAGGGGTGGTTGAAAAACTGTTTTTT. Translated: CSARTGVVEKLFF.

Notes on this clonotype: One base away lies a much larger clone, so this may be a sequencing read error. The chain combines TRBV7-8 with TRBJ2-7; perhaps D is TRBD1 or TRBD2 (5 bases each). The CDR3 consists of 14 residues. Germline assignment: CDR1 SGHVS and CDR2 FQNEAQ. V shed 5 bases and J shed 2 bases, with 13 bases lying between them. The CDR3 sequence is CASSVGDSPYEQYF. In DNA, the CDR3 is TGTGCCAGCAGCGTGGGAGACAGCCCCTACGAGCAGTACTTC.

This clonotype was seen repeatedly, ten times or more. The CDR3: CASSPSGLLSDNEQFF. CDR3 coding DNA: TGTGCCAGCAGCCCTTCTGGTCTACTTAGCGACAATGAGCAGTTCTTC. V usage is TRBV7-9 and J usage is TRBJ2-1, with TRBD2 as a possible D gene (5 bases). The germline V gene encodes CDR1 SEHNR and CDR2 FQNEAQ (reference sequence). This CDR3 contains 16 residues. The V gene lost 5 bases and the J gene lost 5 bases, with 19 bases spanning the gap. Full variable domain (rest looked up from reference TRBV7-9 and TRBJ2-1): DTGVSQNPRHKITKRGQNVTFRCDPISEHNRLYWYRQTLGQGPEFLTYFQNEAQLEKSRLLSDRFSAERPKGSFSTLEIQRTEQGDSAMYLCASSPSGLLSDNEQFFGPGTRLTVL.

The chain has TRBV28 and TRBJ2-5; D is ambiguous. Deletions cut 6 bases from V and 1 base from J, with 24 bases between. Germline lookup yields CDR1 MDHEN and CDR2 SYDVKM. There are 18 residues in the CDR3. The CDR3 nucleotides read TGTGCCAGCAGCTTAGCACAGCAAGTCATTAAATTCCAAGAGACCCAGTACTTC. This translates into CASSLAQQVIKFQETQYF. Drawing the rest from reference TRBV28 and TRBJ2-5, the complete variable domain is DVKVTQSSRYLVKRTGEKVFLECVQDMDHENMFWYRQDPGLGLRLIYFSYDVKMKEKGDIPEGYSVSREKKERFSLILESASTNQTSMYLCASSLAQQVIKFQETQYFGPGTRLLVL.

At least ten counts were recorded for this clonotype. In DNA form, the CDR3 reads TGTGCCAGCAGCTTATGGGCCCGGGGTGAGCAGTTCTTC. Its translation is CASSLWARGEQFF. V and J are TRBV11-3 and TRBJ2-1, with D possibly matching TRBD2 (5 bases). The CDR3 length is 13 residues. V was shortened by 2 bases and J by 9 bases, with 11 bases between the two germline ends. Germline values: CDR1 SGHNT, CDR2 YENEEA.

This clonotype occurred many times. The chain employs TRBV6-1 and TRBJ1-4; 12 bases agree with TRBD1. After removal of 4 bases from V and 0 bases from J, the junction contained 9 bases not matched to a gene. CDR3 size: 19 residues. Germline V lookup: CDR1 MNHNS, CDR2 SASEGT. CDR3 amino acids: CASSGGTGGVHSTNEKLFF. The CDR3 DNA sequence: TGTGCCAGCAGTGGGGGGACAGGGGGCGTCCATTCAACTAATGAAAAACTGTTTTTT.

A word on this clonotype: This sequence may be a read error, since a much larger clone differs from it by one base. The J gene is TRBJ2-3, the V gene TRBV11-2; 7 bases are a match to TRBD2. CDR3 size: 15 residues. CDR1 is SGHAT and CDR2 is FQNNGV in the germline V gene. The CDR3 spells CASRSGRRVTGTQYF. The CDR3 nucleotides read TGTGCCAGCAGGTCCGGGAGGAGAGTAACAGGTACGCAGTATTTT.

This clonotype was picked up many times. The gene calls are TRBV27 and TRBJ1-5, with D tentatively TRBD1 (6 bases). The CDR3 is made up of 16 amino acids. V gave up 4 bases and J gave up 5 bases, with 18 bases separating them. Looked up from germline, CDR1 is MNHEY and CDR2 is SMNVEV (reference sequence). The CDR3: CASSSTGGQKHQPQHF. In DNA, the CDR3 is TGTGCCAGCAGTTCCACCGGGGGGCAGAAACATCAGCCCCAGCATTTT.

The genes are TRBV7-8 and TRBJ1-4, with D possibly being TRBD1 (5 bases). The length of the CDR3 is 14 residues. Trimming cost V 2 bases and J 7 bases, with 11 bases left between them. Germline-derived CDR1 and CDR2 are SGHVS and FQNEAQ. In DNA form, the CDR3 reads TGTGCCAGCAGCTTACGGGGGATGGGTGAAAAACTGTTTTTT. It specifies CASSLRGMGEKLFF.

The chain recombines TRBV2 with TRBJ1-1, with a possible D match to TRBD1 (5 bases). The CDR3 runs to 14 residues. V was clipped by 6 bases and J by 3 bases, with 14 bases between them. Germline CDR1 reads SNHLY; CDR2 reads FYNNEI. This CDR3 reads CASRSTVRDTEAFF. The DNA of the CDR3 is TGTGCCAGCAGGTCGACAGTTCGAGACACTGAAGCTTTCTTT.

This clonotype was picked up one time. The rearrangement joins TRBV30 to TRBJ2-7, with D perhaps TRBD2 (7 bases). The V gene lost 8 bases and the J gene lost 1 base, with 15 bases spanning the gap. The CDR3 has 13 residues. Germline-derived CDR1 and CDR2 are GTSNPN and SVGIG (reference sequence). The CDR3 loop is CAREGDGSYEQYF. CDR3 DNA: TGTGCCAGGGAGGGGGACGGATCCTACGAGCAGTACTTC. Drawing the rest from reference TRBV30 and TRBJ2-7, the complete variable domain is SQTIHQWPATLVQPVGSPLSLECTVEGTSNPNLYWYRQAAGRGLQLLFYSVGIGQISSEVPQNLSASRPQDRQFILSSKKLLLSDSGFYLCAREGDGSYEQYFGPGTRLTVT.

The chain carries TRBV28 and TRBJ1-1; D might be TRBD1 (6 bases). V lost 6 bases and J 1 base, leaving 18 bases between the germline ends. Germline V gives CDR1 MDHEN, CDR2 SYDVKM. The CDR3 is 16 residues long. CDR3 amino acids: CASSQLGGAGNTEAFF. Written as DNA, the CDR3 is TGTGCCAGCAGCCAGTTAGGGGGGGCGGGGAACACTGAAGCTTTCTTT.

The table lists this clonotype with a few counts. The rearrangement uses TRBV29-1 and TRBJ2-5; no clear D gene. Per germline, CDR1 SQVTM and CDR2 ANQGSEA. V lost 6 bases to trimming and J lost 0 bases, with 14 bases between them. This CDR3 has 14 amino acids. As DNA, the CDR3 is TGCAGCGTGCTGGAACAGACGTACCAAGAGACCCAGTACTTC. Protein product: CSVLEQTYQETQYF.

This clonotype was counted many times. The V call is TRBV7-9, the J call TRBJ2-7; D remains ambiguous. Trimming took 4 bases from V and 2 from J, leaving 15 bases between them. Per the germline V gene, CDR1 is SEHNR and CDR2 is FQNEAQ (reference sequence). The CDR3 is 15 residues long. CDR3 sequence: CASSSIDLRAYEQYF. CDR3 in DNA: TGTGCCAGCAGCTCGATAGACTTGCGCGCCTACGAGCAGTACTTC.

This clonotype appeared many times. The chain is built from TRBV19 and TRBJ2-7; D perhaps matches TRBD1 (5 bases). V was cut by 1 base and J by 6 bases, with 13 bases left in between. Germline CDR1 LNHDA, CDR2 SQIVND (reference sequence). The CDR3 contains 14 residues. CDR3 bases: TGTGCCAGTAGTATAGGTGCAGGGTTGCGCGAGCAGTACTTC. Translated: CASSIGAGLREQYF.

The chain uses TRBV7-9 and TRBJ1-2; no definite D call. CDR1 is SEHNR and CDR2 is FQNEAQ in the germline V gene (reference sequence). Trimming shortened V by 4 bases and J by 10 bases, and 19 bases separated the two germline ends. The CDR3 totals 14 residues. The CDR3 here is CASSSAGVPGDYTF. The DNA for the CDR3 is TGTGCCAGCAGCTCAGCCGGGGTCCCCGGAGACTACACCTTC.

This clonotype was picked up a small number of times. The V gene is TRBV27, the J gene TRBJ1-2; D is undetermined. Per the germline V gene, CDR1 is MNHEY and CDR2 is SMNVEV (reference sequence). CDR3 size: 15 residues. Trimming shortened V by 5 bases and J by 4 bases, and 17 bases separated the two germline ends. CDR3 amino acids: CASSDQVLGGYGYTF. CDR3 bases: TGTGCCAGCAGTGACCAGGTCTTAGGTGGCTATGGCTACACCTTC.

There are many counts of this clonotype. The rearrangement uses TRBV6-5 and TRBJ2-7; 9 bases are a match to TRBD2. CDR1 is MNHEY, CDR2 SVGAGI, per germline. The junction had 5 bases not matched to a gene; V was cut back by 0 bases and J by 5 bases. CDR3 size: 15 residues. For the CDR3, the DNA is TGTGCCAGCAGTTACTCGGAAGCTAGCGGGAACGAGCAGTACTTC. It specifies CASSYSEASGNEQYF.

V usage is TRBV19 and J usage is TRBJ2-3; TRBD2 matches 10 bases. Germline CDR1 is LNHDA and CDR2 is SQIVND (reference sequence). The CDR3 length is 16 residues. V shed 2 bases and J 0 bases; nucleotides not matched to a gene: 2. The CDR3 nucleotides read TGTGCCAGTAGTATACTAGCGGGGGTCAGCACAGATACGCAGTATTTT. This gives the protein CASSILAGVSTDTQYF.

The gene calls are TRBV28 and TRBJ1-2; D may be TRBD1 (6 bases). The germline gives CDR1 MDHEN, CDR2 SYDVKM. V was cut by 8 bases and J by 6 bases, with 19 bases left in between. The CDR3 is 14 amino acids. The CDR3 spells CASWGQGHINGYTF. DNA for the CDR3: TGTGCCAGCTGGGGCCAGGGACATATTAATGGCTACACCTTC.

This clonotype was observed at least ten times. The chain uses TRBV12-3 or TRBV12-4 and TRBJ2-1; 10 positions agree with TRBD2. CDR3 size: 15 residues. J gave up 4 bases and V 3 bases, and 3 bases lay outside the gene matches. The CDR3 here is CASSLSGGGYNEQFF. Here the CDR3 DNA reads TGTGCCAGCAGTTTGAGCGGGGGGGGTTACAATGAGCAGTTCTTC.

A few counts support this clonotype. V gene TRBV29-1 combines with J gene TRBJ2-4, with no clear D. CDR3 length: 14 residues. Germline V gives CDR1 SQVTM, CDR2 ANQGSEA. The germline V and J ends were trimmed by 0 bases and 6 bases, with 12 bases remaining between them. The CDR3 nucleotides are TGCAGCGTTGAAGATTATCAGGAAGCAAACATTCAGTACTTC. Translated, it gives CSVEDYQEANIQYF.